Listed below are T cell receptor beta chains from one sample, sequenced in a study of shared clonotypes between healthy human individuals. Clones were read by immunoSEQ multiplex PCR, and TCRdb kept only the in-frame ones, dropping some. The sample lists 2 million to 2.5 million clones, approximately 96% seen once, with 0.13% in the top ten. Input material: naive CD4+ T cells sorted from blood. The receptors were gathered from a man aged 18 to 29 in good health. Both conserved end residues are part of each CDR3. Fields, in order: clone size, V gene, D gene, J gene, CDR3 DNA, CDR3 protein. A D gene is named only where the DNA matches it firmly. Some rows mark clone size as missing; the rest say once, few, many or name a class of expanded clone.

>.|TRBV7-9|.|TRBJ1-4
TGTGCCAGCAGCTTCGGGACTAATAATGAAAAACTGTTTTTT
CASSFGTNNEKLFF
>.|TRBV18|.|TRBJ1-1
TGTGCCAGCTCACCGAGGGTCTGGGTAAACACTGAAGCTTTCTTT
CASSPRVWVNTEAFF
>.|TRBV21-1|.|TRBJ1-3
TGTGCCAGCAGGTATCCGGGGGTGAGCGGAAACACCATATATTTT
CASRYPGVSGNTIYF
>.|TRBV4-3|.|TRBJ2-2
TGCGCCAGCAGCCGTTTCGGGTCCCTTACCGGGGAGCTGTTTTTT
CASSRFGSLTGELFF
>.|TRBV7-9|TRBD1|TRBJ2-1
TGTGCCAGCAGCCGGGACAGGAGCTCCTACAATGAGCAGTTCTTC
CASSRDRSSYNEQFF
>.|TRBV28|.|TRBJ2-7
TGTGCCAGCAGTTTACGATTGGGGCTACTCAACTTC
CASSLRLGLLNF
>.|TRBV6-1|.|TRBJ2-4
TGTGCCAGCAGTGTGCAGCCAAACATTCAGTACTTC
CASSVQPNIQYF
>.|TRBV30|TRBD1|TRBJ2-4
TGTGCCTGGAGTCGCCGGGGACAGGGGGCGCGAAACATTCAGTACTTC
CAWSRRGQGARNIQYF
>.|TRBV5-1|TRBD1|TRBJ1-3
TGCGCCAGCAGCTTGGGACAGGGGGTACTCGAAAACACCATATATTTT
CASSLGQGVLENTIYF
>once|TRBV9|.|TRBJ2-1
TGTGCCAGCAGCGTTAGCGGCAATGAGCAGTTCTTC
CASSVSGNEQFF
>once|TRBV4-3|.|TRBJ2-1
TGCGCCAGCAGCCAAGATACAGTTTCACCCTACAATGAGCAGTTCTTC
CASSQDTVSPYNEQFF
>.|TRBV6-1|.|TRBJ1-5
TGTGCCAGCAGTGGGGAAGCTGGTCAGCCCCAGCATTTT
CASSGEAGQPQHF
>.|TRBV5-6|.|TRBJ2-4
TGTGCCAGCAGCTTTGACGGAGAGGCCAAAAACATTCAGTACTTC
CASSFDGEAKNIQYF
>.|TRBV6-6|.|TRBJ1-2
TGTGCCAGCAGTCCTCAACAGGGCTTAGGGCGTCTTGGCTACACCTTC
CASSPQQGLGRLGYTF
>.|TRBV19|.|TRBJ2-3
TGTGCCAGTAGTATTGGGCCCATGGGGGGCACAGATACGCAGTATTTT
CASSIGPMGGTDTQYF
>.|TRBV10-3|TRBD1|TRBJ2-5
TGTGCCATCGGGGGACAGCAAGGAGAGACCCAGTACTTC
CAIGGQQGETQYF
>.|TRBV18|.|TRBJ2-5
TGTGCCAGCTCACCTTCAGCGGGACAGATTGGAGAGACCCAGTACTTC
CASSPSAGQIGETQYF
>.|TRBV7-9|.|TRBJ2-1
TGTGCCAGCAGCTTAGCGCTGAGGCTAGTTAGCAATGAGCAGTTCTTC
CASSLALRLVSNEQFF
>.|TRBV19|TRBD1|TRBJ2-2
TGTGCCAGTAGTCCGTCGACAGGGGTCGGGGAGCTGTTTTTT
CASSPSTGVGELFF
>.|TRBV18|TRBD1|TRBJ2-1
TGTGCCAGCTCACAAACCGGGACAGAGTACAATGAGCAGTTCTTC
CASSQTGTEYNEQFF
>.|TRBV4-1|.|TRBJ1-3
TGCGCCAGCAGCCAAGGGGTGGGAGGGGAATCTGGAAACACCATATATTTT
CASSQGVGGESGNTIYF
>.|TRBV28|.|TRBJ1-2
TGTGCCAGCAGTTCAACAAGACACATATCAAACTATGGCTACACCTTC
CASSSTRHISNYGYTF
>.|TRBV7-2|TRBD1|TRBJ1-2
TGTGCCAGCAGCTCCCTATTATCGACAGGGAGAGATGGCTACACCTTC
CASSSLLSTGRDGYTF
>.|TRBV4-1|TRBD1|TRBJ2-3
TGCGCCAGCAGCCAACCCGGGACAGGGGGATATACGCAGTATTTT
CASSQPGTGGYTQYF
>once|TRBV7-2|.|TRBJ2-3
TGTGCCAGCAGCCTATGGGGTTTTCGGGCGGATACGCAGTATTTT
CASSLWGFRADTQYF
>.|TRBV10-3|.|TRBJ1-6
TGTGCCATCAGTGAAAGCGGACCGATCGGTTCACCCCTCCACTTT
CAISESGPIGSPLHF
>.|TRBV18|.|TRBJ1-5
TGTGCCAGCTCACCACTAAGGGATCAGCCCCAGCATTTT
CASSPLRDQPQHF
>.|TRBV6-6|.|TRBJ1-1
TGTGCCAGCAGTTACAGGGCGGGGGTGAACACTGAAGCTTTCTTT
CASSYRAGVNTEAFF
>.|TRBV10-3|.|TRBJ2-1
TGTGCCATCAAGCCCGGGGCGAGCTCCTACAATGAGCAGTTCTTC
CAIKPGASSYNEQFF
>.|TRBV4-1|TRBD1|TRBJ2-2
TGCGCCAGCAGCCAGAGACAGGGGTTCCTCGCCGGGGAGCTGTTTTTT
CASSQRQGFLAGELFF
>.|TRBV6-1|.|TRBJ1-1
TGTGCCAGCAGTGAACTGGGGGCAGCTTTCTTT
CASSELGAAFF
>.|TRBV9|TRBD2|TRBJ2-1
TGTGCCAGCAGCGTAGATAGCGGGAGGCTTGGTGAGCAGTTCTTC
CASSVDSGRLGEQFF
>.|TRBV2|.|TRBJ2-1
TGTGCCAGCAGTGTTTTTGAGGGCGCCTACAATGAGCAGTTCTTC
CASSVFEGAYNEQFF
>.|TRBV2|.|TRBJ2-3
TGTGCCAGCAGTGGGCAAAGCACAGATACGCAGTATTTT
CASSGQSTDTQYF
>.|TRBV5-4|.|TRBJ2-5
TGTGCCAGCAGCCAGTGGGCAGGGGGGAAGGAGACCCAGTACTTC
CASSQWAGGKETQYF
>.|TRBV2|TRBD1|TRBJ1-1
TGTGCCAGCAGTCGAGGGACAGGGGTTCTCAACACTGAAGCTTTCTTT
CASSRGTGVLNTEAFF
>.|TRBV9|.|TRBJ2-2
TGTGCCAGCAGCTTAGGGGGAGACACCGGGGAGCTGTTTTTT
CASSLGGDTGELFF
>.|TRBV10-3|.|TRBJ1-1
TGTGCCACACACGGGACGGAGAACACTGAAGCTTTCTTT
CATHGTENTEAFF
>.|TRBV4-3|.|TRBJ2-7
TGCGCCAGCAGCCAAAGGACGGACTTGTACGAGCAGTACTTC
CASSQRTDLYEQYF
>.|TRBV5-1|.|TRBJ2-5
TGCGCCAGCAGCTTTCCGGGCACAATGCGGGAGACCCAGTACTTC
CASSFPGTMRETQYF
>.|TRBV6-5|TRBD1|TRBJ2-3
TGTGCCAGTAAAAGGGGGCAGAGCACAGATACGCAGTATTTT
CASKRGQSTDTQYF
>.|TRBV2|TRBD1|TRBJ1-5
TGTGCCAGCACCCGGGACAGGGTGAGCAATCAGCCCCAGCATTTT
CASTRDRVSNQPQHF
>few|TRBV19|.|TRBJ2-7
TGTGCCAGTAGTATAGGCTGGGGGCTGACCTACGAGCAGTACTTC
CASSIGWGLTYEQYF